The clone carrying this T cell receptor beta chain was recorded once. The CDR3 runs to 14 residues. Germline values: CDR1 SGDLS, CDR2 YYNGEE. Germline trimming cut 0 bases from V and 4 bases from J; bases unmatched to any gene: 1. TCRdb keeps only in-frame clones here, not all; method: immunoSEQ multiplex PCR. Counted here are some 28,000 clones, 85% to 90% occurring once; the ten biggest clones make up approximately 8.4%. These data belong to a study of T cell changes during pregnancy in multiple sclerosis. This chain joins TRBV9 and TRBJ2-3; 8 positions match TRBD2. This sequence was found in a female donor with multiple sclerosis, enrolled in a pregnancy study. The source was CD8+ T cells from peripheral blood mononuclear cells, collected before pregnancy. The CDR3 reads CASSVGRGADTQYF. In nucleotides, the CDR3 is TGTGCCAGCAGCGTAGGGCGGGGGGCAGATACGCAGTATTTT.